The 4 T cell receptor beta chains listed next were all sequenced from one sample in a study of cytomegalovirus exposure and HLA in healthy donors (dated by TCRdb to the late 2010s). Preparation of the library involved the immunoSEQ multiplex PCR assay. This is the immuneACCESS table as TCRdb keeps it, with only in-frame sequences that have V and J called. A part of the clones is gone; compared with another copy, unresolved V genes explain less than half, and the rest is unexplained. The sample includes about 95,000 clones, with about 85% observed a single time. The biggest ten clones account for approximately 20% of the sample. Specimen: PBMCs. All receptors derive from a man aged 18-30 years in good health and CMV-seropositive.

The rearrangement joins TRBV28 to TRBJ2-7; D might be TRBD1 (6 bases). Trimming removed 6 bases from V and 3 bases from J, with 18 bases in between. CDR3 length: 15 amino acids. Germline CDR1 reads MDHEN; CDR2 reads SYDVKM. The CDR3 spells CASSPRQVLGYEQYV. The CDR3 region has the DNA TGTGCCAGCAGCCCGAGACAGGTATTGGGCTACGAGCAGTACGTC.

The CDR3 reads CASRTRRTGYQPQHF. The CDR3 DNA is TGTGCCAGCAGGACCAGACGGACAGGGTACCAGCCCCAGCATTTT. The chain carries TRBV6-5 and TRBJ1-5; 8 bases map to TRBD1. In germline, CDR1 is MNHEY, CDR2 SVGAGI. Germline trimming cut 6 bases from V and 7 bases from J; bases unmatched to any gene: 11. The CDR3 consists of 15 residues.

This chain connects TRBV6-5 to TRBJ2-5; 8 bases agree with TRBD2. V shed 0 bases and J 5 bases; nucleotides not matched to a gene: 5. Germline CDR1 reads MNHEY; CDR2 reads SVGAGI. The CDR3 is made up of 15 amino acids. The CDR3 loop is CASSYSGLVRETQYF. DNA for the CDR3: TGTGCCAGCAGTTACTCGGGACTAGTTCGGGAGACCCAGTACTTC.

The chain uses TRBV30 and TRBJ1-3; no reliable D call. The CDR3 covers 16 residues. Germline V gives CDR1 GTSNPN, CDR2 SVGIG (reference sequence). Trimming cost V 5 bases and J 0 bases, with 17 bases left between them. CDR3 sequence reads: CAWGPPWALSGNTIYF. The CDR3 nucleotides read TGTGCCTGGGGTCCTCCGTGGGCCCTCTCTGGAAACACCATATATTTT.